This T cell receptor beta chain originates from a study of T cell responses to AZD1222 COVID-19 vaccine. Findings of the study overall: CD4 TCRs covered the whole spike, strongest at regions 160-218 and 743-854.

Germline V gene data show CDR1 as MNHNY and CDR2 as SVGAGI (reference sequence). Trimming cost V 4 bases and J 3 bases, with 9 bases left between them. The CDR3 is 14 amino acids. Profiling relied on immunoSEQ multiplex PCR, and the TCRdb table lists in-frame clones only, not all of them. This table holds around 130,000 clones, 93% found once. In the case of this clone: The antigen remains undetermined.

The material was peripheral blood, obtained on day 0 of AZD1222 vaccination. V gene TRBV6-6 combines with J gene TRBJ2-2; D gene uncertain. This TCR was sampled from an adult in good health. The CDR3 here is CASSFAVYTGELFF. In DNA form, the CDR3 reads TGTGCCAGCAGTTTTGCCGTATACACCGGGGAGCTGTTTTTT.